Following are 22 T cell receptor beta chains from one sample sequenced in a study of CD8 T cells in Susac syndrome. With random hexamers, roughly 0.45 to 1 ug RNA was reverse transcribed. MiXCR, applied by TCRdb to the immunoSEQ multiplex PCR reads, yields one record per CDR3 protein. The sample shows some 120,000 distinct CDR3 sequences, more than 90% of them seen only once. The sequenced material came from CD8+ T cells from PBMCs. The receptors shown here come from a human donor with Susac syndrome.

The chain couples TRBV9 to TRBJ2-1; perhaps D is TRBD1 or TRBD2 (5 bases each). The germline V and J ends were trimmed by 0 bases and 1 base, with 14 bases remaining between them. The CDR3 consists of 17 residues. CDR1 and CDR2 (germline): SGDLS, YYNGEE. CDR3 in DNA: TGTGCCAGCAGCGTAGGGGGGACCGCGGGTTCCTACAATGAGCAGTTCTTC. It encodes CASSVGGTAGSYNEQFF.

The chain employs TRBV28 and TRBJ1-5; D not resolved. Per germline, CDR1 MDHEN and CDR2 SYDVKM. The CDR3 has 15 amino acids. With 4 bases removed from V and 7 bases from J, the gap between germline ends came to 17 bases. This chain's CDR3 is CASSSPGRLGQPQHF. CDR3 bases: TGTGCCAGCAGTTCGCCGGGTAGGCTAGGCCAGCCCCAGCATTTT. Supplemented by reference TRBV28 and TRBJ1-5, the full variable domain reads DVKVTQSSRYLVKRTGEKVFLECVQDMDHENMFWYRQDPGLGLRLIYFSYDVKMKEKGDIPEGYSVSREKKERFSLILESASTNQTSMYLCASSSPGRLGQPQHFGDGTRLSIL.

The J gene is TRBJ2-2, the V gene TRBV7-9; D gene unclear. The CDR3 has 13 amino acids. The V gene lost 6 bases and the J gene lost 5 bases, with 10 bases spanning the gap. Germline assignment: CDR1 SEHNR and CDR2 FQNEAQ (reference sequence). In DNA, the CDR3 is TGTGCCAGCAGTTCAATGGTAACCGGGGAGCTGTTTTTT. It encodes CASSSMVTGELFF.

The V call is TRBV27, the J call TRBJ2-7; 9 positions agree with TRBD1. Trimming removed 5 bases from V and 3 bases from J; junction bases left unmatched: 5. The CDR3 has 14 amino acids. In germline, CDR1 is MNHEY, CDR2 SMNVEV (reference sequence). Here the CDR3 DNA reads TGTGCCAGCAGTCCCGGGACAGGGCTCTACGAGCAGTACTTC. As protein: CASSPGTGLYEQYF.

This clonotype was seen a single time. J is TRBJ2-6 and V is TRBV7-9, with 8 bases lining up with TRBD2. This CDR3 contains 19 residues. The germline CDR1 and CDR2 sequences are SEHNR and FQNEAQ (reference sequence). Unmatched junction bases numbered 10, after V lost 1 base and J lost 2 bases. CDR3 sequence reads: CASSLVGTSRFTGANVLTF. CDR3 DNA sequence: TGTGCCAGCAGCTTAGTCGGGACTAGTCGTTTCACTGGGGCCAACGTCCTGACTTTC. Full variable domain (missing parts from reference TRBV7-9 and TRBJ2-6): DTGVSQNPRHKITKRGQNVTFRCDPISEHNRLYWYRQTLGQGPEFLTYFQNEAQLEKSRLLSDRFSAERPKGSFSTLEIQRTEQGDSAMYLCASSLVGTSRFTGANVLTFGAGSRLTVL.

The chain couples TRBV4-3 to TRBJ2-1; 9 nucleotides match TRBD2. V trimming: 4 bases; J trimming: 10 bases; junction bases outside the gene matches: 8. CDR3 size: 14 residues. The germline gives CDR1 LGHNA, CDR2 YSLEER. This chain's CDR3 is CASSLAGVVQEQFF. CDR3 coding DNA: TGCGCCAGCAGCCTAGCGGGAGTTGTTCAGGAGCAGTTCTTC.

The chain links TRBV7-2 to TRBJ2-7, with 8 bases lining up with TRBD2. The CDR3 sequence is 17 residues long. Losses at the gene ends were 4 bases for V and 2 bases for J; bases not matched to a gene: 13. The germline gives CDR1 SGHTA, CDR2 FQGNSA. The CDR3 nucleotides read TGTGCCAGCAGCTCGTCCCGGAGCGGGAGTCCGGCCTACGAGCAGTACTTC. Residues: CASSSSRSGSPAYEQYF.

The V call is TRBV12-3 or TRBV12-4, the J call TRBJ2-5, with D perhaps TRBD1 or TRBD2 (6 bases each). The CDR3 loop spans 15 amino acids. V was pared by 3 bases and J by 7 bases, with 18 bases between. The DNA for the CDR3 is TGTGCCAGCAGTTTTGTGGGGGGCGGGGTTGGGACCCAGTACTTC. It encodes CASSFVGGGVGTQYF.

The chain couples TRBV6-5 to TRBJ2-5; no clear D. From germline, CDR1 is MNHEY and CDR2 SVGAGI. The CDR3 covers 17 residues. Trimming pared 2 bases from V and 0 bases from J, leaving 16 bases between. The CDR3 is CASSYRSVVSYQETQYF. In DNA form, the CDR3 reads TGTGCCAGCAGTTACCGGTCGGTAGTGTCGTACCAAGAGACCCAGTACTTC.

The chain links TRBV27 to TRBJ2-1, with 12 nucleotides matching TRBD2. Germline V gene data show CDR1 as MNHEY and CDR2 as SMNVEV (reference sequence). The CDR3 has 16 residues. The trim removed 5 bases at V and 7 bases at J, leaving 9 bases unmatched. CDR3 amino acids: CASSPPSGRGLNEQFF. The DNA for the CDR3 is TGTGCCAGCAGTCCTCCTAGCGGGAGGGGTCTAAATGAGCAGTTCTTC.

DNA for the CDR3: TGCGCCAGCAGCCAAGAATTGGCCCATCGGGCGAACACCGGGGAGCTGTTTTTT. Its protein product is CASSQELAHRANTGELFF. V gene TRBV4-1 combines with J gene TRBJ2-2, with D unclear. This CDR3 is built from 18 residues. Germline values: CDR1 MGHRA, CDR2 YSYEKL. Trimming stripped 0 bases from V and 0 bases from J, with 14 bases between.

J is TRBJ1-2 and V is TRBV18; TRBD1 aligns across 9 bases. V shed 0 bases and J 4 bases; nucleotides not matched to a gene: 6. Germline values: CDR1 KGHSH, CDR2 LQKENI. The CDR3 is made up of 16 amino acids. The CDR3 spells CASSPPGQGSFYGYTF. Written as DNA, the CDR3 is TGTGCCAGCTCACCACCGGGACAGGGCTCATTCTATGGCTACACCTTC.

This rearrangement joins TRBV4-1 to TRBJ2-5, with 13 bases matching TRBD2. V lost 3 bases to trimming and J lost 5 bases; unmatched junction nucleotides: 9. This CDR3 has 17 residues. Germline-derived CDR1 and CDR2 are MGHRA and YSYEKL. In DNA, the CDR3 is TGCGCCAGCAGCCAGGCGGGACTAGCGGGGAGATGGGAGACCCAGTACTTC. It translates to CASSQAGLAGRWETQYF.

The J gene is TRBJ2-1, the V gene TRBV3-1; TRBD2 agrees at 8 bases. V shed 0 bases and J 8 bases; nucleotides not matched to a gene: 3. CDR3 size: 14 residues. Germline lookup yields CDR1 LGHDT and CDR2 YNNKEL (reference sequence). Written as DNA, the CDR3 is TGTGCCAGCAGCCAAGAACCGGGGGGGGATGAGCAGTTCTTC. Translated: CASSQEPGGDEQFF.

The genes are TRBV20-1 and TRBJ2-1; 7 nucleotides match TRBD1. The V segment lost 3 bases and the J segment 1 base; nucleotides outside the gene matches: 9. This CDR3 is built from 16 residues. Germline CDR1 reads DFQATT; CDR2 reads SNEGSKA (reference sequence). CDR3 loop: CSARIEGAPSYNEQFF. The CDR3 nucleotides are TGCAGTGCTAGGATTGAGGGGGCGCCGTCCTACAATGAGCAGTTCTTC.

The chain is built from TRBV5-4 and TRBJ2-5, with D perhaps matching TRBD2 (6 bases). Germline V lookup: CDR1 SGHNT, CDR2 YYREEE (reference sequence). With 5 bases removed from V and 2 bases from J, the gap between germline ends came to 10 bases. The length of the CDR3 is 13 residues. The CDR3 loop reads CASSHRGQETQYF. In DNA form, the CDR3 reads TGTGCCAGCAGTCACCGGGGGCAAGAGACCCAGTACTTC.

The CDR3 loop reads CASSQDRGPVGELFF. CDR3 bases: TGCGCCAGCAGTCAGGACAGGGGGCCGGTCGGGGAGCTGTTTTTT. The chain is built from TRBV23-1 and TRBJ2-2, with 11 bases identical to TRBD1. TRBV23-1 is assigned to the ORF class and has an uncertain function. This CDR3 has 15 amino acids. V lost 3 bases to trimming and J lost 7 bases; unmatched junction nucleotides: 4.

A note on this clonotype: One end of the junction fails to match germline, which may point to a read error. V is TRBV30 and J is TRBJ2-4; D call uncertain. Looked up from germline, CDR1 is GTSNPN and CDR2 is SVGIG (reference sequence). CDR3 length: 13 amino acids. The CDR3 region is CARSPVGGNIQYF. In nucleotides, the CDR3 is TGTGCCCGGAGCCCAGTGGGCGGAAACATTCAGTACTTC.

The chain joins TRBV5-6 to TRBJ1-5, with D tentatively TRBD1 (6 bases). Germline V gene data show CDR1 as SGHDT and CDR2 as YYEEEE. V shed 2 bases and J shed 0 bases, with 9 bases lying between them. The CDR3 consists of 15 residues. The CDR3, as DNA: TGTGCCAGCAGCTTAACAGGGACTAGCAATCAGCCCCAGCATTTT. Its translation is CASSLTGTSNQPQHF.

The rearrangement uses TRBV7-3 and TRBJ2-1; 8 bases map to TRBD2. The CDR3 totals 16 residues. The V segment lost 1 base and the J segment 2 bases; nucleotides outside the gene matches: 4. CDR1 and CDR2 from the germline V gene are SGHTA and FQGTGA. The CDR3 sequence: CASSLNELAAYNEQFF. The DNA of the CDR3 is TGTGCCAGCAGCTTAAATGAACTAGCGGCCTACAATGAGCAGTTCTTC.

V gene TRBV9 combines with J gene TRBJ1-5; D is uncertain. The V end was cut by 0 bases, the J end by 4 bases, with 11 bases between. This CDR3 region has 15 residues. CDR1 is SGDLS and CDR2 is YYNGEE in the germline V gene. The CDR3 sequence is CASSVAGTANQPQHF. CDR3 nucleotides: TGTGCCAGCAGCGTAGCTGGAACAGCAAATCAGCCCCAGCATTTT.

The table lists this clonotype with a count of one. V and J are TRBV27 and TRBJ1-2; unclear D gene. CDR1 is MNHEY and CDR2 is SMNVEV in the germline V gene (reference sequence). This CDR3 is built from 13 residues. With 4 bases removed from V and 8 bases from J, the gap between germline ends came to 14 bases. CDR3 amino acids: CASSSSRVSGYTF. CDR3 in DNA: TGTGCCAGCAGTTCCTCGCGGGTTTCGGGCTACACCTTC.